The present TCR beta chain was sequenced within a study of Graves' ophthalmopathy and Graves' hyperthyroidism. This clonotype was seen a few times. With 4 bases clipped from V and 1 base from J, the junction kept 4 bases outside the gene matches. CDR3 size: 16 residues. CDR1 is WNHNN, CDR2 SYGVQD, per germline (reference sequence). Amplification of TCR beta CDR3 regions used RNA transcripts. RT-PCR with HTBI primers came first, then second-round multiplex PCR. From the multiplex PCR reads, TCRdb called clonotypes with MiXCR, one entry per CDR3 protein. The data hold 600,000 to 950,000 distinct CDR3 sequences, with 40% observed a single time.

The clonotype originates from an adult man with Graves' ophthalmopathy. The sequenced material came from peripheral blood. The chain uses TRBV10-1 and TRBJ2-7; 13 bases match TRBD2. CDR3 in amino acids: CASSVVTSGRSYEQYF. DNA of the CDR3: TGCGCCAGCAGTGTCGTGACTAGCGGGAGGTCCTACGAGCAGTACTTC.